This TCR beta chain was observed in a study of blood T cell repertoires in COVID-19. Study-wide context: The cDNA or gDNA used as material had been derived from T cells, B-cell-depleted T cells, or PBMCs.

The germline gives CDR1 MDHEN, CDR2 SYDVKM. The CDR3 is 15 residues long. The germline V and J ends were trimmed by 6 bases and 3 bases, with 15 bases remaining between them. In the source study's methods: Researchers report that nucleated cell counts were estimated from reference gene primer amplification. Clones were sequenced by immunoSEQ multiplex PCR, and TCRdb holds only the in-frame ones, with some missing. Clone size and the V and J calls come from that table; the DNA yielded D and trimming. The table lists 270,000 or so clones, roughly 91% of them singletons. Participants were aged roughly 18 to 90 years from 20 to 30 US areas.

The rearrangement links TRBV28 to TRBJ1-5; weak D call: TRBD1 (6 bases). Input material: PBMCs or T cells enriched from blood (not recorded which). This clonotype was obtained from a woman between 40 and 55 years old with acute COVID-19. The CDR3 is CASSRAGAPNQPQHF. Here the CDR3 DNA reads TGTGCCAGCAGCCGAGCGGGGGCCCCCAATCAGCCCCAGCATTTT.